This TCR beta chain came from a study of cytomegalovirus exposure and HLA in healthy donors. Findings and limits, study-wide: Sequence variants that were highly shared formed a cluster that was likely a sequencing artifact. From TCR beta sequences, most subjects' HLA-A and HLA-B alleles were reportedly predicted accurately.

Germline CDR1 MNHEY, CDR2 SMNVEV (reference sequence). V gave up 6 bases and J gave up 4 bases, with 10 bases separating them. CDR3 length equals 12 residues. Comment on this clone: No antigen is known for it.

The primer mix had 60 Vbeta and 13 Jbeta primers. Using immunoSEQ multiplex PCR, the repertoire was profiled, and TCRdb retains in-frame clones only, with some absent. In total, the table holds 60,000 to 70,000 clones. The receptor was isolated from a boy aged 5-17 years in good health and CMV-seronegative. Sequencing input: PBMCs. The chain combines TRBV27 with TRBJ2-7; D uncertain. The CDR3 reads CASSLSGYEQYF. The DNA of the CDR3 is TGTGCCAGCAGCCTCTCCGGGTACGAGCAGTACTTC.